This T cell receptor beta chain was retrieved from a study of blood T cell repertoires in COVID-19. Study-wide background: Both acute and convalescent COVID-19 samples were obtained from the United States, Italy and Spain.

There are 18 residues in the CDR3. The germline gives CDR1 MNHEY, CDR2 SMNVEV (reference sequence). After removal of 5 bases from V and 1 base from J, the junction contained 14 bases not matched to a gene. Study processing details: Estimated nucleated cell counts came from reference gene primer amplification. Method: immunoSEQ multiplex PCR; TCRdb's copy keeps in-frame clones and lacks some. That table supplies the V and J calls and clone size; D and trimming were determined from the DNA. Among about 180,000 clones, approximately 83% were seen once, and the ten largest hold 3% to 4%. The sequenced sample consisted of peripheral blood. The sequence came from a man aged 55 to 69 with acute or convalescent COVID-19. The chain has TRBV27 and TRBJ2-7; 10 bases agree with TRBD2. CDR3 nucleotides: TGTGCCAGCAGTAGCCCTCTAAGGTCTAGCGGGAGATCCTACGAGCAGTACTTC. Translating gives CASSSPLRSSGRSYEQYF.